These 26 T cell receptor beta chains originate from one sample sequenced in a study of blood T cell repertoires in COVID-19. Some clones are missing from TCRdb's copy, which holds only in-frame ones; the method was immunoSEQ multiplex PCR. The table has hundreds of thousands of clones, approximately 86% seen once. Input material: PBMCs or T cells enriched from blood (not recorded which). These receptors were collected from a woman aged 30 to 39 with acute COVID-19.

The chain has TRBV4-3 and TRBJ2-4; D is unclear. The CDR3 has 16 amino acids. Trimming removed 0 bases from V and 0 bases from J, with 9 bases in between. Looked up from germline, CDR1 is LGHNA and CDR2 is YSLEER. The chain's CDR3 is CASSQEFAVAKNIQYF. For the CDR3, the DNA is TGCGCCAGCAGCCAAGAATTTGCGGTAGCCAAAAACATTCAGTACTTC.

The V gene is TRBV18, the J gene TRBJ2-3; D possibly corresponds to TRBD1 (5 bases). Trimming cost V 6 bases and J 5 bases, with 15 bases left between them. In germline, CDR1 is KGHSH, CDR2 LQKENI. The CDR3 has 14 amino acids. CDR3 nucleotide sequence: TGTGCCAGCTCCCCCGGCATAACAGGAGATACGCAGTATTTT. It specifies CASSPGITGDTQYF.

V gene TRBV3-1 (or the pseudogene TRBV3-2) combines with J gene TRBJ2-7, with TRBD2 as a possible D gene (6 bases). The CDR3 sequence is 16 residues long. Trimming took 1 base from V and 3 from J, leaving 16 bases between them. Germline CDR1 reads LGHDT; CDR2 reads YNNKEL (reference sequence). This chain's CDR3 is CASSQVPTSMGYEQYF. Here the CDR3 DNA reads TGTGCCAGCAGCCAAGTTCCGACTAGTATGGGCTACGAGCAGTACTTC.

The chain combines TRBV6-2 or TRBV6-3 with TRBJ2-1; D not certain. The CDR3 runs 14 residues. With 4 bases removed from V and 1 base from J, the gap between germline ends came to 8 bases. CDR1 and CDR2 from the germline V gene are MNHEY and SVGEGT. The CDR3 bases are TGTGCCAGCAGTTCCTTCGGGTCCTACAATGAGCAGTTCTTC. Amino acids: CASSSFGSYNEQFF.

This clone was found once. The V call is TRBV14, the J call TRBJ2-7, with D maybe TRBD1 (5 bases). Trimming stripped 3 bases from V and 9 bases from J, with 9 bases between. CDR3 length equals 11 residues. Germline V lookup: CDR1 SGHDN, CDR2 FVKESK. CDR3 bases: TGTGCCAGCAGCCACGTGGGGCGGCAGTACTTC. It is translated as CASSHVGRQYF.

The rearrangement links TRBV2 to TRBJ2-7; TRBD1 matches at 8 bases. The germline gives CDR1 SNHLY, CDR2 FYNNEI. The length of the CDR3 is 15 residues. The ends lost 6 bases at V and 3 bases at J; junction bases unmatched: 10. The CDR3 DNA is TGTGCCAGCAGCCAAAGACAGGGGCTTGTCTACGAGCAGTACTTC. Its translation: CASSQRQGLVYEQYF.

This clone was found once. The chain has TRBV6-5 and TRBJ1-1, with D possibly being TRBD1 (5 bases). Germline V CDR1 and CDR2: MNHEY, SVGAGI. CDR3 length: 14 residues. V dropped 6 bases and J dropped 1 base, with 12 bases sitting between them. The CDR3 is CASSPLDTNTEAFF. The DNA for the CDR3 is TGTGCCAGCAGCCCCTTGGACACGAACACTGAAGCTTTCTTT.

Here the CDR3 DNA reads TGTGCCAGCAGCTTAACGGGGCGCAAGAACACCGGGGAGCTGTTTTTT. Translating it yields CASSLTGRKNTGELFF. V gene TRBV7-3 combines with J gene TRBJ2-2, with D perhaps TRBD1 (5 bases). Germline V gene sequence: CDR1 SGHTA, CDR2 FQGTGA. CDR3 size: 16 residues. Trimming removed 0 bases at V and 1 base at J, with 9 bases between.

The chain couples TRBV5-5 to TRBJ2-7; TRBD2 matches 8 bases. The CDR3 has 15 amino acids. The V and J ends lost 3 bases and 2 bases, in that order; junction bases with no gene match: 7. Germline V gene lookup returns CDR1 SGHKS and CDR2 YYEKEE (reference sequence). For the CDR3, the DNA is TGTGCCAGCAGCTCCGATGCGGGACTAGCCTACGAGCAGTACTTC. Amino acid sequence: CASSSDAGLAYEQYF.

V and J are TRBV5-4 and TRBJ2-7, with 9 bases aligning to TRBD1. The V gene's germline CDR1 is SGHNT and CDR2 YYREEE (reference sequence). V lost 0 bases, J lost 5 bases, and 3 bases stayed unmatched. This CDR3 spans 14 amino acids. The CDR3 DNA sequence: TGTGCCAGCAGCTTGGAACAGGGGGCCCACGAGCAGTACTTC. It yields the protein CASSLEQGAHEQYF.

The V gene is TRBV11-2, the J gene TRBJ2-1, with 11 bases matching TRBD2. The CDR3 runs to 17 residues. V trimming: 1 base; J trimming: 8 bases; junction bases outside the gene matches: 10. Germline V CDR1 and CDR2: SGHAT, FQNNGV. The CDR3 spells CASSLGTYSGGADEQFF. CDR3 nucleotides: TGTGCCAGCAGCTTAGGGACTTATAGCGGGGGGGCTGATGAGCAGTTCTTC. Full variable domain (outside the CDR3, taken from reference TRBV11-2 and TRBJ2-1): EAGVAQSPRYKIIEKRQSVAFWCNPISGHATLYWYQQILGQGPKLLIQFQNNGVVDDSQLPKDRFSAERLKGVDSTLKIQPAKLEDSAVYLCASSLGTYSGGADEQFFGPGTRLTVL.

The chain uses TRBV19 and TRBJ1-2, with D maybe TRBD1 (5 bases). This CDR3 region has 14 residues. CDR1 is LNHDA and CDR2 is SQIVND in the germline V gene (reference sequence). Trimming took 5 bases from V and 5 from J, leaving 15 bases between them. The CDR3 coding sequence is TGTGCCAGTAGTCGCTCCACAGGATCGTATGGCTACACCTTC. This encodes CASSRSTGSYGYTF.

J is TRBJ1-4 and V is TRBV11-2; D uncertain. This CDR3 is built from 13 residues. Per germline, CDR1 SGHAT and CDR2 FQNNGV. V dropped 1 base and J dropped 8 bases, with 8 bases sitting between them. The chain's CDR3 is CASSLARHEKLFF. In nucleotides, the CDR3 is TGTGCCAGCAGCTTAGCCAGGCACGAAAAACTGTTTTTT.

V is TRBV3-1 (or the pseudogene TRBV3-2) and J is TRBJ2-7, with a possible D match to TRBD1 (5 bases). Between the trimmed V and J ends, which lost 1 base and 0 bases, there was a span of 10 bases. Germline V lookup: CDR1 LGHDT, CDR2 YNNKEL (reference sequence). The CDR3 is 15 amino acids. As DNA, the CDR3 is TGTGCCAGCAGCCAAGGACAGAGCAGCTCCTACGAGCAGTACTTC. Its protein product is CASSQGQSSSYEQYF.

CDR3 nucleotide sequence: TGTGCCAGTAGTCCGGACAGGGGTTATAGCAATCAGCCCCAGCATTTT. As protein: CASSPDRGYSNQPQHF. The chain joins TRBV19 to TRBJ1-5; 9 bases are shared with TRBD1. The CDR3 runs to 16 residues. Trimming removed 5 bases from V and 0 bases from J; junction bases left unmatched: 5. The germline V gene has CDR1 LNHDA and CDR2 SQIVND (reference sequence).

J is TRBJ1-4 and V is TRBV9, with D maybe TRBD1 (5 bases). The germline V gene encodes CDR1 SGDLS and CDR2 YYNGEE. V lost 0 bases and J lost 4, with 10 bases in between. This CDR3 contains 15 residues. CDR3 DNA: TGTGCCAGCAGCGTAGGGACATTTGATAATGAAAAACTGTTTTTT. The encoded protein is CASSVGTFDNEKLFF.

The rearrangement joins TRBV11-2 to TRBJ2-1, with 10 bases aligning to TRBD1. Germline V gene data show CDR1 as SGHAT and CDR2 as FQNNGV. Germline trimming cut 5 bases from V and 6 bases from J; bases unmatched to any gene: 13. The CDR3 is made up of 17 amino acids. For the CDR3, the DNA is TGTGCCAGCAGCAAAAGTGGGACAGGGGCCGTGGGCAATGAGCAGTTCTTC. This encodes CASSKSGTGAVGNEQFF. Together with reference TRBV11-2 and TRBJ2-1, the CDR3 gives the full variable domain: EAGVAQSPRYKIIEKRQSVAFWCNPISGHATLYWYQQILGQGPKLLIQFQNNGVVDDSQLPKDRFSAERLKGVDSTLKIQPAKLEDSAVYLCASSKSGTGAVGNEQFFGPGTRLTVL.

The chain joins TRBV9 to TRBJ1-3, with D perhaps TRBD1 (6 bases). Trimming shortened V by 3 bases and J by 2 bases, and 9 bases separated the two germline ends. CDR1 is SGDLS and CDR2 is YYNGEE in the germline V gene. The length of the CDR3 is 14 residues. CDR3 bases: TGTGCCAGCAGCGCAGGGGAAGCTGGAAACACCATATATTTT. Translating gives CASSAGEAGNTIYF.

V usage is TRBV19 and J usage is TRBJ2-1; 10 bases are a match to TRBD1. Trimming cost V 9 bases and J 9 bases; bases outside gene matches: 17. This CDR3 comprises 16 residues. Germline values: CDR1 LNHDA, CDR2 SQIVND (reference sequence). The DNA for the CDR3 is TGTGCCAGCTCCACCGACAGGGGGCTACGTTGGGGTGAGCAGTTCTTC. It yields the protein CASSTDRGLRWGEQFF.

A remark on this clone: It may be a read error: a sequence one base away is much more abundant. Different DNA sequences within this sample yield the same CDR3. V gene TRBV10-2 combines with J gene TRBJ1-2, with D tentatively TRBD1 (6 bases). The CDR3 covers 11 residues. CDR1 and CDR2 (germline): WSHSY, SAAADI. The CDR3 DNA reads as TGCGCCAGCGAGCGGCAGGGGATCTACACCTTT. It encodes CASERQGIYTF.

This clone was recorded once. This chain links TRBV27 with TRBJ2-1, with 8 positions matching TRBD2. V was clipped by 6 bases and J by 12 bases; unmatched bases: 16. CDR3 size: 15 residues. Germline CDR1 reads MNHEY; CDR2 reads SMNVEV (reference sequence). CDR3 protein: CASRSLAENNNGQFF. DNA for the CDR3: TGTGCCAGCAGATCACTAGCGGAGAATAATAACGGGCAGTTCTTC.

The V and J genes are TRBV30 and TRBJ1-4; 7 bases map to TRBD1. CDR1 and CDR2 from the germline V gene are GTSNPN and SVGIG (reference sequence). The V and J ends lost 3 bases and 8 bases, in that order; junction bases with no gene match: 6. The CDR3 loop spans 13 amino acids. CDR3 amino acids: CAWRDQGVEKLFF. The CDR3 DNA follows: TGTGCCTGGAGGGATCAGGGGGTGGAAAAACTGTTTTTT.

V is TRBV5-6 and J is TRBJ1-2, with D possibly being TRBD1 (6 bases). The germline gives CDR1 SGHDT, CDR2 YYEEEE. Deletions cut 4 bases from V and 0 bases from J, with 13 bases between. CDR3 length: 15 amino acids. This CDR3 reads CASSGRTATNYGYTF. The CDR3 DNA follows: TGTGCCAGCAGCGGGCGGACAGCTACTAACTATGGCTACACCTTC.

The chain carries TRBV6-6 and TRBJ2-1; 9 bases match TRBD1. CDR1 MNHNY and CDR2 SVGAGI come from the germline V gene (reference sequence). This CDR3 comprises 17 residues. V lost 5 bases and J lost 8; bases outside the gene matches: 16. The CDR3 coding sequence is TGTGCCAGCAGTCAACAGACCGGGACAGGGAATAGCCATGAGCAGTTCTTC. Its protein product is CASSQQTGTGNSHEQFF.

The genes are TRBV5-1 and TRBJ2-3; D may be TRBD1 (5 bases). V dropped 3 bases and J dropped 1 base, with 12 bases sitting between them. This CDR3 is built from 15 residues. The germline V gene has CDR1 SGHRS and CDR2 YFSETQ. CDR3 sequence: CASSWQGTRTDTQYF. The CDR3 DNA sequence: TGCGCCAGCAGCTGGCAGGGTACCCGCACAGATACGCAGTATTTT.

The V gene is TRBV21-1, the J gene TRBJ2-7; TRBD1 is the table's D call and was not checked against the DNA. TRBV21-1 is assigned pseudogene status. The CDR3 is 14 residues long. The CDR3 is CASSLQVSYPEQYF. The DNA for the CDR3 is TGTGCCAGCAGCTTACAGGTGTCCTACCCCGAGCAGTACTTC.